Below are 10 T cell receptor beta chains sequenced from a single sample in a study of beta chain features in type 1 diabetes. Expressed TCRB transcripts were sequenced because the entire RNA isolate underwent reverse transcription. The data were produced by immunoSEQ multiplex PCR, yet TCRdb's version contains in-frame clones alone and is incomplete. This sample yields around 300,000 clones, of which 11% are seen a single time; just over 0.015% belongs to the top ten. Sequencing was done on a sample of naive CD4+ T cells from blood. The receptors were gathered from a woman under 40 in good health.

This chain uses TRBV14 with TRBJ2-7, with D possibly matching TRBD1 (5 bases). CDR1 SGHDN and CDR2 FVKESK come from the germline V gene. V was pared by 2 bases and J by 6 bases, with 14 bases between. The CDR3 spans 14 residues. The CDR3 is CASSQFDGAAEQYF. The DNA for the CDR3 is TGTGCCAGCAGCCAATTTGATGGGGCAGCCGAGCAGTACTTC.

V gene TRBV19 combines with J gene TRBJ2-7, with D possibly being TRBD2 (6 bases). Germline assignment: CDR1 LNHDA and CDR2 SQIVND (reference sequence). The CDR3 is made up of 15 amino acids. V lost 5 bases to trimming and J lost 6 bases, with 20 bases between them. The chain's CDR3 is CASSLSGTPGREQYF. CDR3 bases: TGTGCCAGTAGTCTCTCCGGGACTCCGGGACGCGAGCAGTACTTC.

The chain employs TRBV14 and TRBJ2-7; no firm D call. CDR1 and CDR2 from the germline V gene are SGHDN and FVKESK. This CDR3 region has 14 residues. The V end was cut by 1 base, the J end by 1 base, with 8 bases between. The CDR3 here is CASSQAAASYEQYF. CDR3 bases: TGTGCCAGCAGCCAAGCCGCGGCGTCCTACGAGCAGTACTTC.

This clone was seen a handful of times. The chain recombines TRBV7-9 with TRBJ2-1; 7 bases fit TRBD2. The V and J ends lost 5 bases and 3 bases, in that order; junction bases with no gene match: 7. The length of the CDR3 is 15 residues. The germline CDR1 and CDR2 sequences are SEHNR and FQNEAQ (reference sequence). CDR3 sequence reads: CASSRLASVYNEQFF. For the CDR3, the DNA is TGTGCCAGCAGCAGACTAGCTAGCGTCTACAATGAGCAGTTCTTC.

This clone appeared a few times. The CDR3 loop is CASRETSVGSNEQFF. The CDR3 region has the DNA TGTGCCAGCAGAGAGACTAGTGTCGGTAGCAATGAGCAGTTCTTC. The chain carries TRBV6-4 and TRBJ2-1; TRBD2 might be the D (6 bases). Germline CDR1 is MRHNA and CDR2 is SNTAGT. This CDR3 spans 15 amino acids. Between the trimmed V and J ends, which lost 6 bases and 6 bases, there was a span of 18 bases.

There are a few counts of this clone. The chain carries TRBV28 and TRBJ2-6; no reliable D call. The CDR3 sequence is 17 residues long. Trimming shortened V by 5 bases and J by 0 bases, and 14 bases separated the two germline ends. CDR1 and CDR2 (germline): MDHEN, SYDVKM. The CDR3 reads CASSASLTPSGANVLTF. For the CDR3, the DNA is TGTGCCAGCAGTGCCTCCTTGACACCCTCTGGGGCCAACGTCCTGACTTTC.

The chain carries TRBV7-2 and TRBJ2-7; D perhaps matches TRBD2 (5 bases). The V end was cut by 0 bases, the J end by 2 bases, with 8 bases between. The CDR3 extends over 14 amino acids. Germline V gene data show CDR1 as SGHTA and CDR2 as FQGNSA. The CDR3 is CASSLAGAPYEQYF. The CDR3 bases are TGTGCCAGCAGCTTAGCGGGAGCCCCCTACGAGCAGTACTTC. Combining the CDR3 with reference TRBV7-2 and TRBJ2-7 gives the whole variable domain GAGVSQSPSNKVTEKGKDVELRCDPISGHTALYWYRQSLGQGLEFLIYFQGNSAPDKSGLPSDRFSAERTGGSVSTLTIQRTQQEDSAVYLCASSLAGAPYEQYFGPGTRLTVT.

This chain uses TRBV18 with TRBJ2-3; TRBD1 matches at 7 bases. The CDR3 spans 17 residues. Germline lookup yields CDR1 KGHSH and CDR2 LQKENI. V was clipped by 1 base and J by 0 bases; unmatched bases: 7. The CDR3 DNA sequence: TGTGCCAGCTCACCACGGATCGGGACAGCTAGCACAGATACGCAGTATTTT. Translating it yields CASSPRIGTASTDTQYF.

The V and J genes are TRBV5-1 and TRBJ2-1; 9 nucleotides match TRBD2. Germline lookup yields CDR1 SGHRS and CDR2 YFSETQ. The ends lost 4 bases at V and 9 bases at J; junction bases unmatched: 11. The CDR3 length is 15 residues. In DNA, the CDR3 is TGCGCCAGCAGCCTAAAAGCGGGAGGCTTCGCTGAGCAGTTCTTC. It encodes CASSLKAGGFAEQFF. The complete variable domain, with remaining parts taken from reference TRBV5-1 and TRBJ2-1, reads KAGVTQTPRYLIKTRGQQVTLSCSPISGHRSVSWYQQTPGQGLQFLFEYFSETQRNKGNFPGRFSGRQFSNSRSEMNVSTLELGDSALYLCASSLKAGGFAEQFFGPGTRLTVL.

V and J are TRBV19 and TRBJ2-3; tentative D call: TRBD2 (6 bases). The CDR3 contains 15 residues. In germline, CDR1 is LNHDA, CDR2 SQIVND (reference sequence). Trimming pared 5 bases from V and 0 bases from J, leaving 12 bases between. CDR3 region: CASSSSSESTDTQYF. The DNA for the CDR3 is TGTGCCAGTAGTTCCTCTAGCGAGAGCACAGATACGCAGTATTTT.